The following is a TCR beta chain sequence with its context. The target antigen is unknown. This table comes from immunoSEQ multiplex PCR, and its TCRdb copy is limited to in-frame clones, with some not included. Of 35,000 to 55,000 clones in the sample, around 94% were seen once. CDR1 and CDR2 from the germline V gene are MGHRA and YSYEKL. The CDR3 contains 16 residues. V lost 0 bases and J lost 5; bases outside the gene matches: 4. This sample stems from a study of T cells in tuberculosis. The wider study: A South African cohort included IGRA-negative adolescents, latently infected IGRA-positive adolescents and adults with active tuberculosis.

Unsorted cryopreserved PBMC were sequenced, averaging roughly 100,000 T cells per clinical donor. Findings of the study overall: Active tuberculosis alpha repertoires lay closer to GMM-specific TCRs than controls'. Classification accuracy was approximately 85% (AUROC under 0.95) with the GMM-specific repertoire.

The sequencing input was PBMCs. The chain links TRBV4-1 to TRBJ2-2, with TRBD1 identical over 9 bases. This receptor was identified in a donor aged 10-35 years with latent tuberculosis or without tuberculosis infection. Some clones in this sample may be carry-over from other donors' samples. This chain's CDR3 is CASSQEGQGWTGELFF. In DNA form, the CDR3 reads TGCGCCAGCAGCCAAGAGGGACAGGGATGGACCGGGGAGCTGTTTTTT.